Listed below are T cell receptor beta chains from one sample, sequenced in a study of regulatory T cells in long-lasting Graves disease. TCRdb reprocessed the multiplex PCR reads with MiXCR, giving one entry per CDR3 protein. The table includes 500,000 to 700,000 distinct CDR3 sequences, about 32% detected once. The sample here was peripheral blood mononuclear cells (PBMCs), taken when the disease was refractory, from a patient treated with antithyroid drugs. The source is a female donor with Graves disease. Each CDR3 is given without its conserved first and last residue. Each record gives: CDR3 length, J gene, V gene, clone size, CDR3 protein. Size tells how often a clone was seen (once, few, many) or the class of an expanded clone, and some rows leave it out.

13	TRBJ2-7	TRBV6-2/TRBV6-3	many	ASSITPGQSYEQY
13	TRBJ1-2	TRBV4-1	-	ASSQETGGYYGYT
10	TRBJ1-1	TRBV10-1	-	ASSELGGEAF
13	TRBJ2-2	TRBV11-2	-	ASSSNRGRTGELF
13	TRBJ1-2	TRBV6-4	-	ASSYTDGGYHGYT
12	TRBJ1-2	TRBV27	-	ASSFAGRGGGYT
16	TRBJ2-7	TRBV5-1	few	ASSSRGSGSGGSYEQY
11	TRBJ1-1	TRBV7-9	-	ASSFRDLSEAF
12	TRBJ2-5	TRBV20-1	-	SARGPLVPETQY
12	TRBJ1-1	TRBV28	-	ASSVEVGNTEAF
14	TRBJ2-3	TRBV27	few	ASSFRTVSGTDTQY
11	TRBJ2-1	TRBV14	-	ASSTGTNNEQF
13	TRBJ2-4	TRBV12-3/TRBV12-4	many	ASSSPPGAKNIQY
15	TRBJ1-5	TRBV6-1	few	ASSPRTNRVGNQPQH
12	TRBJ1-2	TRBV18	-	ASSRTTWDYGNT
10	TRBJ1-2	TRBV10-3	-	AISGRGHGYT
12	TRBJ1-2	TRBV29-1	few	SATAGPRNYGYT
11	TRBJ1-1	TRBV6-1	few	ASRGTGSAEAF
11	TRBJ1-2	TRBV11-2	few	ASKAGSNYGYT
12	TRBJ2-7	TRBV20-1	-	SARPSGRGYEQY